What follows are 9 T cell receptor beta chains derived from one specimen sequenced in a study of cytomegalovirus exposure and HLA in healthy donors. PCR used 60 Vbeta primers and 13 Jbeta primers. The data were produced by immunoSEQ multiplex PCR, yet TCRdb's version contains in-frame clones alone and is incomplete. The sample yields fewer than 130,000 clones, roughly 78% seen once. Sequencing input: PBMCs. These receptors originate from a woman aged 25 to 45 in good health and CMV-seronegative.

The V and J genes are TRBV19 and TRBJ2-7; 7 nucleotides align to TRBD2. Germline V CDR1 and CDR2: LNHDA, SQIVND (reference sequence). CDR3 size: 13 residues. Trimming cost V 5 bases and J 6 bases; bases outside gene matches: 7. Here the CDR3 DNA reads TGTGCCAGTAGTGCCCGGTCGGGGGGCGAGCAGTACTTC. It encodes CASSARSGGEQYF. The full variable domain, rest sourced from reference TRBV19 and TRBJ2-7, is DGGITQSPKYLFRKEGQNVTLSCEQNLNHDAMYWYRQDPGQGLRLIYYSQIVNDFQKGDIAEGYSVSREKKESFPLTVTSAQKNPTAFYLCASSARSGGEQYFGPGTRLTVT.

The V gene is TRBV7-9, the J gene TRBJ2-7; D is unresolved. Trimming stripped 4 bases from V and 7 bases from J, with 11 bases between. The CDR3 loop spans 12 amino acids. Germline CDR1 reads SEHNR; CDR2 reads FQNEAQ (reference sequence). CDR3 DNA: TGTGCCAGCAGCTCGTCAGGCTGGGAGCAGTACTTC. Its translation: CASSSSGWEQYF.

The rearrangement uses TRBV7-6 and TRBJ1-2; D uncertain. Germline-derived CDR1 and CDR2 are SGHVS and FNYEAQ. Trimming pared 5 bases from V and 0 bases from J, leaving 13 bases between. This CDR3 is 15 amino acids long. This CDR3 reads CASSPRSGTNYGYTF. The CDR3 nucleotides are TGTGCCAGCAGCCCTAGGTCCGGGACTAACTATGGCTACACCTTC. The full variable domain, in which reference TRBV7-6 and TRBJ1-2 provide the parts outside the CDR3, is GAGVSQSPRYKVTKRGQDVALRCDPISGHVSLYWYRQALGQGPEFLTYFNYEAQQDKSGLPNDRFSAERPEGSISTLTIQRTEQRDSAMYRCASSPRSGTNYGYTFGSGTRLTVV.

The J gene is TRBJ2-2, the V gene TRBV11-1, with D tentatively TRBD2 (5 bases). This CDR3 comprises 13 residues. Per germline, CDR1 SGHAT and CDR2 FQDESV (reference sequence). V lost 5 bases to trimming and J lost 4 bases, with 8 bases between them. In nucleotides, the CDR3 is TGTGCCAGCAGCCTTAGCGTCACCGGGGAGCTGTTTTTT. This sequence encodes CASSLSVTGELFF.

This clone was seen only a few times. This chain uses TRBV5-1 with TRBJ2-7; the D is unclear. The CDR3 length is 14 residues. Trimming stripped 2 bases from V and 4 bases from J, with 13 bases between. Per germline, CDR1 SGHRS and CDR2 YFSETQ. Written as DNA, the CDR3 is TGCGCCAGCAGCTTTTTTTCGGGTGCTTACGAGCAGTACTTC. Encoded protein: CASSFFSGAYEQYF.

The chain carries TRBV5-4 and TRBJ1-1; no clear D gene. Germline V gives CDR1 SGHNT, CDR2 YYREEE (reference sequence). V was pared by 4 bases and J by 3 bases, with 7 bases between. This CDR3 has 12 residues. The CDR3 DNA is TGTGCCAGCAGCGTACGGGACACTGAAGCTTTCTTT. Its protein is CASSVRDTEAFF.

This chain connects TRBV13 to TRBJ2-1; 9 nucleotides line up with TRBD2. Germline V gene sequence: CDR1 PRHDT, CDR2 FYEKMQ (reference sequence). This CDR3 has 17 amino acids. The V segment lost 6 bases and the J segment 4 bases; nucleotides outside the gene matches: 13. The CDR3 sequence: CASRPPRPGLAYNEQFF. The DNA for the CDR3 is TGTGCCAGCAGGCCACCTCGTCCGGGACTAGCATACAATGAGCAGTTCTTC.

This clone came up a few times. The chain carries TRBV7-9 and TRBJ1-4; a possible D gene is TRBD1 (6 bases). The length of the CDR3 is 14 residues. The V gene's germline CDR1 is SEHNR and CDR2 FQNEAQ (reference sequence). Trimming stripped 1 base from V and 8 bases from J, with 11 bases between. CDR3 region: CASSLDTGSEKLFF. The CDR3 DNA sequence: TGTGCCAGCAGCTTAGACACAGGGTCGGAAAAACTGTTTTTT.

V usage is TRBV4-3 and J usage is TRBJ2-1; 8 positions match TRBD2. Looked up from germline, CDR1 is LGHNA and CDR2 is YSLEER. V lost 0 bases and J lost 9; bases outside the gene matches: 10. The CDR3 has 16 residues. The CDR3 region is CASSQDLRGGLSEQFF. CDR3 in DNA: TGCGCCAGCAGCCAAGATCTACGGGGGGGCCTTAGTGAGCAGTTCTTC.